Described below is a single T cell receptor beta chain sequence and its context. These data originate in a study of blood T cell repertoires in COVID-19. Study-wide context: PBMCs, B-cell-depleted T cells, or T cells were the source of the cDNA or gDNA that made up the material.

CDR1 SGDLS and CDR2 YYNGEE come from the germline V gene. This CDR3 spans 16 amino acids. The V segment lost 4 bases and the J segment 1 base; nucleotides outside the gene matches: 4. In the original processing: From reference gene primer amplification, estimates of nucleated cell counts were derived. The method was immunoSEQ multiplex PCR; TCRdb's version includes in-frame clones alone and lacks a portion of them. V and J calls and clone size are as listed in that table; D and trimming were resolved from the DNA. The sample carries tens of thousands of clones, over 65% recorded once. Material: peripheral blood. The chain has TRBV9 and TRBJ2-1; TRBD2 matches at 11 bases. This receptor was taken from an older man with COVID-19, enrolled during active disease. CDR3 in amino acids: CASSPLAGGSYNEQFF. The DNA for the CDR3 is TGTGCCAGCAGCCCCTTAGCGGGAGGGTCCTACAATGAGCAGTTCTTC.